Listed below are T cell receptor beta chains from one sample, sequenced in a study of shared clonotypes between healthy human individuals. TCRdb keeps only in-frame clones here, not all; method: immunoSEQ multiplex PCR. The sample lists about 2.1 million clones, just under 95% seen once, with roughly 1.7% in the top ten. Sequenced sample: naive CD8+ T cells from PBMCs. Every receptor here comes from a man between 18 and 35 years old in good health. Some clones in this sample may be carry-over from other donors' samples. The CDR3 runs from the conserved cysteine through the conserved F or W. D genes are given only for firm matches. Not all rows give a size; the values are once, few, many and, for expanded clones, a class.

CDR3 protein	CDR3 DNA	clone size	V gene	J gene	D gene
CASSPQGAYEQYF	TGTGCCAGTAGCCCTCAGGGGGCCTACGAGCAGTACTTC	NA	TRBV19	TRBJ2-7	TRBD1
CATRTGSDYGYTF	TGTGCCACCAGGACAGGGTCAGACTATGGCTACACCTTC	NA	TRBV7-2	TRBJ1-2	TRBD1
CASSPRGLGQETQYF	TGTGCCAGCAGCCCCCGGGGACTTGGGCAAGAGACCCAGTACTTC	NA	TRBV5-6	TRBJ2-5	NA
CAGRTGGNNEQFF	TGTGCCGGAAGGACTGGGGGTAACAATGAGCAGTTCTTC	NA	TRBV2	TRBJ2-1	NA
CASSLTSVYNEQFF	TGTGCCAGCAGTTTGACTAGCGTTTACAATGAGCAGTTCTTC	NA	TRBV27	TRBJ2-1	TRBD2
CATTGRGTTFNEQFF	TGTGCCACCACGGGACGTGGGACTACTTTTAATGAGCAGTTCTTC	NA	TRBV27	TRBJ2-1	TRBD2
CASSLYGDSYNEQFF	TGTGCCAGCAGCTTGTACGGAGACTCCTACAATGAGCAGTTCTTC	NA	TRBV5-4	TRBJ2-1	NA
CSGWGSGYQETQYF	TGCAGCGGATGGGGATCGGGGTACCAAGAGACCCAGTACTTC	once	TRBV29-1	TRBJ2-5	NA
CAISEGAGGFGEQFF	TGTGCCATCAGTGAAGGAGCGGGAGGGTTCGGCGAGCAGTTCTTC	few	TRBV10-3	TRBJ2-1	TRBD2
CASSPTGAGTGGYTF	TGTGCCAGCAGTCCGACAGGGGCGGGAACGGGAGGCTACACCTTC	NA	TRBV28	TRBJ1-2	TRBD1
CASSFPGRGNEQFF	TGTGCCAGCAGCTTTCCGGGGAGGGGAAATGAGCAGTTCTTC	NA	TRBV7-9	TRBJ2-1	TRBD2
CASGLLNEQFF	TGTGCTAGTGGCCTGCTCAATGAGCAGTTCTTC	NA	TRBV12-5	TRBJ2-1	NA
CAISESTSGAFF	TGTGCCATCAGTGAGTCTACCTCCGGGGCTTTCTTT	few	TRBV10-3	TRBJ1-1	NA
CASSLDRGSSYEQYF	TGTGCCAGCAGCTTAGACAGGGGAAGCTCCTACGAGCAGTACTTC	NA	TRBV7-9	TRBJ2-7	TRBD1
CASSVRRDNEQFF	TGTGCCAGCAGCGTAAGGAGGGACAATGAGCAGTTCTTC	NA	TRBV9	TRBJ2-1	NA
CASSLDTGGNSPLHF	TGTGCCAGCAGCTTAGACACAGGGGGTAATTCACCCCTCCACTTT	NA	TRBV7-9	TRBJ1-6	TRBD1
CASSPPGRDYGYTF	TGTGCCAGCAGTCCCCCGGGACGAGACTATGGCTACACCTTC	few	TRBV7-9	TRBJ1-2	NA
CASSQDRSGLGAGELFF	TGTGCCAGCAGCCAAGATCGGAGCGGGTTGGGGGCCGGGGAGCTGTTTTTT	NA	TRBV4-2	TRBJ2-2	NA
CASSQDTNYEQYF	TGTGCCAGCAGCCAAGATACCAATTACGAGCAGTACTTC	NA	TRBV9	TRBJ2-7	NA
CASSLSHPGGTEAFF	TGTGCCAGCAGTTTATCGCATCCAGGGGGCACTGAAGCTTTCTTT	NA	TRBV27	TRBJ1-1	TRBD1
CASSPGGIADYSYNEQFF	TGTGCCAGCAGCCCGGGAGGAATAGCAGATTACTCCTACAATGAGCAGTTCTTC	NA	TRBV5-4	TRBJ2-1	TRBD2
CASSLRLATRNEQFF	TGTGCCAGCAGCTTACGTCTTGCGACTCGAAATGAGCAGTTCTTC	NA	TRBV7-9	TRBJ2-1	NA
CASSPRGGELFF	TGTGCCAGCAGTCCCCGGGGAGGGGAGCTGTTTTTT	NA	TRBV27	TRBJ2-2	NA
CASGPGPLYGYTF	TGTGCCAGTGGCCCGGGACCACTCTATGGCTACACCTTC	NA	TRBV19	TRBJ1-2	NA
CASSTGTGRPYEQYF	TGTGCCAGCAGTACCGGGACAGGGAGGCCCTACGAGCAGTACTTC	NA	TRBV7-2	TRBJ2-7	TRBD1
CASSEITGTFSYEQYF	TGTGCCAGCAGTGAAATAACCGGGACATTTTCCTACGAGCAGTACTTC	NA	TRBV2	TRBJ2-7	NA
CASSVTPTGGYTF	TGTGCCAGCAGCGTAACACCCACGGGTGGCTACACCTTC	NA	TRBV9	TRBJ1-2	NA
CASSLGLGGSYNEQFF	TGTGCCAGCAGCTTAGGGTTAGGGGGGTCCTACAATGAGCAGTTCTTC	NA	TRBV11-2	TRBJ2-1	NA
CASSPTSLGTYEQYF	TGTGCCAGCAGCCCCACTAGCCTCGGGACCTACGAGCAGTACTTC	NA	TRBV9	TRBJ2-7	NA
CASSLTSGIYNEQFF	TGTGCCAGCAGCTTAACAAGCGGGATATACAATGAGCAGTTCTTC	NA	TRBV7-9	TRBJ2-1	TRBD2
CASSQDASSTDTQYF	TGCGCCAGCAGCCAAGATGCGAGCAGCACAGATACGCAGTATTTT	NA	TRBV4-3	TRBJ2-3	NA
CASSIEGAGYNEQFF	TGTGCCAGCAGCATAGAGGGGGCAGGCTACAATGAGCAGTTCTTC	NA	TRBV4-2	TRBJ2-1	TRBD1
CASSQFGHPGSYEQYF	TGTGCCAGCAGCCAATTCGGACACCCAGGCTCCTACGAGCAGTACTTC	NA	TRBV14	TRBJ2-7	NA
CASRGRDIVKHIQYF	TGTGCCAGCAGGGGCCGGGACATCGTTAAGCACATTCAGTACTTC	NA	TRBV5-6	TRBJ2-4	NA
CASSLVGAGASYNEQFF	TGTGCCAGCAGCTTAGTTGGAGCGGGGGCCTCCTACAATGAGCAGTTCTTC	NA	TRBV7-2	TRBJ2-1	TRBD2
CASSPASGAGNTIYF	TGTGCCAGCAGCCCCGCGTCAGGGGCTGGAAACACCATATATTTT	NA	TRBV6-5	TRBJ1-3	NA
CASSVVGASGHEQFF	TGTGCCAGCAGCGTAGTGGGGGCTAGCGGCCACGAGCAGTTCTTC	NA	TRBV9	TRBJ2-1	NA
CASSPPRGTSGTANTGELFF	TGTGCCAGCTCACCACCGAGAGGGACTAGCGGAACTGCGAACACCGGGGAGCTGTTTTTT	NA	TRBV18	TRBJ2-2	TRBD2
CASSLRGGLTEAFF	TGTGCCAGCAGTCTCCGGGGGGGTCTCACTGAAGCTTTCTTT	NA	TRBV27	TRBJ1-1	NA
CASSLMVGRENTDTQYF	TGTGCCAGCAGTTTAATGGTTGGCAGAGAGAACACAGATACGCAGTATTTT	once	TRBV28	TRBJ2-3	NA
CASSVAPGQNTEAFF	TGTGCCAGCAGCGTAGCGCCCGGGCAGAACACTGAAGCTTTCTTT	NA	TRBV9	TRBJ1-1	NA
CASSGTGNSNQPQHF	TGTGCCAGCAGCGGGACAGGGAATAGCAATCAGCCCCAGCATTTT	few	TRBV9	TRBJ1-5	TRBD1
CASRARDSYGYTF	TGTGCCAGCAGGGCCCGCGACAGCTATGGCTACACCTTC	NA	TRBV6-6	TRBJ1-2	NA
CAWGLAGFGEQFF	TGTGCCTGGGGACTAGCGGGGTTCGGTGAGCAGTTCTTC	NA	TRBV30	TRBJ2-1	TRBD2
CASSLGPRIYGYTF	TGTGCCAGCAGCTTGGGCCCCCGAATCTATGGCTACACCTTC	NA	TRBV5-6	TRBJ1-2	NA
CASSLGSRASGSYNEQFF	TGCGCCAGCAGCTTGGGAAGTAGGGCTAGCGGGAGCTACAATGAGCAGTTCTTC	NA	TRBV5-1	TRBJ2-1	TRBD2
CASEGPTNEKLFF	TGTGCCAGTGAGGGGCCGACTAATGAAAAACTGTTTTTT	NA	TRBV19	TRBJ1-4	NA
CSIQGASGRAGDTQYF	TGCAGCATCCAAGGGGCTAGCGGGAGGGCGGGAGATACGCAGTATTTT	NA	TRBV29-1	TRBJ2-3	TRBD2
CASSHGQRISSEKLFF	TGTGCCAGCAGCCATGGACAGAGAATAAGCAGTGAAAAACTGTTTTTT	NA	TRBV14	TRBJ1-4	NA
CASSVGLPSYNEQFF	TGTGCCAGCAGCGTAGGACTACCCTCCTACAATGAGCAGTTCTTC	NA	TRBV9	TRBJ2-1	NA
CASKAPPFSEQFF	TGTGCCAGCAAAGCTCCCCCGTTCTCCGAGCAGTTCTTC	NA	TRBV27	TRBJ2-1	NA
CASSSRLNTEAFF	TGCGCCAGCAGCTCCAGATTGAACACTGAAGCTTTCTTT	NA	TRBV5-1	TRBJ1-1	NA
CASSAGQGLSEKLFF	TGTGCCAGCAGCGCAGGACAGGGGTTGAGTGAAAAACTGTTTTTT	NA	TRBV9	TRBJ1-4	TRBD1